This is a list of T cell receptor beta chains from one sample in a study of blood T cell repertoires in COVID-19. Profiling relied on immunoSEQ multiplex PCR, and the TCRdb table lists in-frame clones only, not all of them. The sample lists fewer than 25,000 clones, 89% occurring once. The specimen sequenced was peripheral blood. The receptors stem from a human donor in a cohort sampled during active COVID-19. Both conserved end residues are part of each CDR3. The D gene is left open where the match is weak. Size is omitted from some rows. Given values are once, few, many or a class for expanded clones.

size: .
V: TRBV3-1/TRBV3-2
J: TRBJ2-2
D: .
CDR3: CASSRGLDTGELFF
DNA: TGTGCCAGCAGCCGGGGACTGGACACCGGGGAGCTGTTTTTT

size: .
V: TRBV27
J: TRBJ1-5
D: TRBD1
CDR3: CASSPGQGAQPQHF
DNA: TGTGCCAGCAGTCCCGGACAGGGGGCTCAGCCCCAGCATTTT

size: .
V: TRBV6-2/TRBV6-3
J: TRBJ1-1
D: .
CDR3: CASSYLYPGRGIGTEAFF
DNA: TGTGCCAGCAGTTATCTATATCCCGGCCGGGGGATCGGCACTGAAGCTTTCTTT

size: .
V: TRBV10-1
J: TRBJ2-1
D: TRBD2
CDR3: CASSEAGAANEQFF
DNA: TGCGCCAGCAGTGAGGCGGGAGCAGCAAATGAGCAGTTCTTC

size: .
V: TRBV7-8
J: TRBJ2-7
D: TRBD2
CDR3: CASSLDKRGTSEQYF
DNA: TGTGCCAGCAGCTTAGATAAGCGGGGCACCTCCGAGCAGTACTTC

size: once
V: TRBV15
J: TRBJ2-1
D: TRBD2
CDR3: CATRGVYYNEQFF
DNA: TGTGCCACCCGGGGGGTGTACTACAATGAGCAGTTCTTC

size: .
V: TRBV11-2
J: TRBJ2-3
D: .
CDR3: CASSLRQSTDTQYF
DNA: TGTGCCAGCAGCTTGCGACAGAGCACAGATACGCAGTATTTT

size: .
V: TRBV11-2
J: TRBJ2-3
D: TRBD2
CDR3: CASSLEGTSGTDTQYF
DNA: TGTGCCAGCAGCTTAGAAGGGACTAGCGGAACAGATACGCAGTATTTT

size: .
V: TRBV5-1
J: TRBJ2-5
D: TRBD2
CDR3: CASGSGRATETQYF
DNA: TGCGCCAGCGGAAGCGGGAGGGCCACGGAGACCCAGTACTTC

size: .
V: TRBV27
J: TRBJ2-2
D: .
CDR3: CASTSAEGATGELFF
DNA: TGTGCCAGCACGTCTGCCGAGGGCGCGACCGGGGAGCTGTTTTTT

size: .
V: TRBV11-3
J: TRBJ2-1
D: .
CDR3: CASSLVPSGEQFF
DNA: TGTGCCAGCAGCTTAGTGCCCTCGGGTGAGCAGTTCTTC

size: .
V: TRBV11-3
J: TRBJ2-1
D: .
CDR3: CASSLTGEVSLFF
DNA: TGTGCCAGCAGCTTAACAGGGGAGGTCTCCTTGTTCTTC

size: .
V: TRBV12-5
J: TRBJ2-7
D: .
CDR3: CASGLASELDF
DNA: TGTGCTAGTGGTTTGGCCTCCGAGTTGGACTTC

size: .
V: TRBV12-3/TRBV12-4
J: TRBJ1-2
D: .
CDR3: CASSPGVGYTF
DNA: TGTGCCAGCAGTCCAGGGGTAGGCTACACCTTC

size: .
V: TRBV24-1
J: TRBJ1-6
D: .
CDR3: CATSDPRVPLHF
DNA: TGTGCCACCAGTGATCCACGGGTACCCCTCCACTTT

size: .
V: TRBV5-5
J: TRBJ1-3
D: TRBD1
CDR3: CASSLGTGIGNTIYF
DNA: TGTGCCAGCAGCTTGGGGACAGGGATAGGTAACACCATATATTTT

size: .
V: TRBV5-1
J: TRBJ1-5
D: .
CDR3: CASSFGGGDQPQHF
DNA: TGCGCCAGCAGCTTTGGGGGAGGCGATCAGCCCCAGCATTTT

size: once
V: TRBV28
J: TRBJ2-5
D: .
CDR3: CASSSGETQYF
DNA: TGTGCCAGCAGTTCAGGGGAGACCCAGTACTTC

size: .
V: TRBV2
J: TRBJ2-7
D: TRBD2
CDR3: CASSGRITYEQYF
DNA: TGTGCCAGTAGCGGGAGGATAACCTACGAGCAGTACTTC

size: .
V: TRBV11-2
J: TRBJ2-1
D: .
CDR3: CASSLGLPSYNEQFF
DNA: TGTGCCAGCAGCTTAGGACTACCTTCCTACAATGAGCAGTTCTTC

size: .
V: TRBV28
J: TRBJ1-1
D: TRBD1
CDR3: CASSPWDRAADTEAFF
DNA: TGTGCCAGCAGTCCCTGGGACAGGGCAGCGGACACTGAAGCTTTCTTT

size: .
V: TRBV11-3
J: TRBJ2-3
D: .
CDR3: CASSLTSSTDTQYF
DNA: TGTGCCAGCAGCTTGACTTCTAGCACAGATACGCAGTATTTT

size: .
V: TRBV5-6
J: TRBJ2-7
D: TRBD2
CDR3: CASSPGLAGVTEQYF
DNA: TGTGCCAGCAGCCCCGGACTAGCGGGAGTAACCGAGCAGTACTTC

size: .
V: TRBV6-5
J: TRBJ1-2
D: TRBD1
CDR3: CASSYSRQGHGYTF
DNA: TGTGCCAGCAGTTACTCGAGACAGGGCCATGGCTACACCTTC

size: .
V: TRBV5-6
J: TRBJ2-7
D: TRBD2
CDR3: CASSFRSSGNSYEQYF
DNA: TGTGCCAGCAGCTTTAGAAGTAGCGGGAACTCCTACGAGCAGTACTTC

size: .
V: TRBV18
J: TRBJ1-3
D: TRBD1
CDR3: CASSGTGDDSGNTIYF
DNA: TGTGCCAGCTCAGGGACAGGGGACGACTCTGGAAACACCATATATTTT

size: .
V: TRBV28
J: TRBJ2-3
D: .
CDR3: CASSFQRRTDTQYF
DNA: TGTGCCAGCAGTTTTCAGCGGCGCACAGATACGCAGTATTTT

size: .
V: TRBV28
J: TRBJ2-2
D: TRBD2
CDR3: CASSLYPGTSGSTGELFF
DNA: TGTGCCAGCAGTTTATATCCTGGGACTAGCGGGAGTACCGGGGAGCTGTTTTTT

size: .
V: TRBV27
J: TRBJ2-1
D: TRBD2
CDR3: CASTTLAGQNEQFF
DNA: TGTGCCAGCACCACCTTAGCGGGGCAGAATGAGCAGTTCTTC

size: .
V: TRBV6-2/TRBV6-3
J: TRBJ1-2
D: .
CDR3: CASSYGFGGNYGYTF
DNA: TGTGCCAGCAGTTATGGGTTCGGGGGAAACTATGGCTACACCTTC

size: .
V: TRBV2
J: TRBJ1-4
D: TRBD1
CDR3: CASRRDSGSTNEKLFF
DNA: TGTGCCAGCAGAAGGGACAGTGGATCGACTAATGAAAAACTGTTTTTT

size: .
V: TRBV30
J: TRBJ2-3
D: TRBD2
CDR3: CAWRTSGSSDTQYF
DNA: TGTGCCTGGAGGACTAGCGGGAGCTCAGATACGCAGTATTTT

size: .
V: TRBV28
J: TRBJ1-1
D: .
CDR3: CASSLGRGMDTEAFF
DNA: TGTGCCAGCAGTTTAGGGCGGGGGATGGACACTGAAGCTTTCTTT

size: .
V: TRBV9
J: TRBJ2-1
D: .
CDR3: CASSVEGTLFNEQFF
DNA: TGTGCCAGCAGCGTAGAGGGGACTCTCTTCAATGAGCAGTTCTTC

size: once
V: TRBV5-4
J: TRBJ2-5
D: TRBD1
CDR3: CASSPRQGTETQYF
DNA: TGTGCCAGCAGCCCACGACAGGGAACGGAGACCCAGTACTTC

size: .
V: TRBV10-3
J: TRBJ1-5
D: .
CDR3: CAISDMGASNQPQHF
DNA: TGTGCCATCAGTGATATGGGGGCCAGCAATCAGCCCCAGCATTTT